These 15 T cell receptor beta chains were all obtained from the same sample, sequenced in a study of blood T cell repertoires in COVID-19. Here immunoSEQ multiplex PCR was the method, and the copy in TCRdb shows in-frame clones only, minus some. The sample gives 80,000 or so clones, 77% of which show up once; 8.5% to 10% is in the top ten. Sample: peripheral blood. These TCRs come from a human donor in a cohort sampled during active COVID-19.

This rearrangement joins TRBV5-6 to TRBJ1-1; tentative D call: TRBD1 (5 bases). This CDR3 comprises 13 residues. V was trimmed by 4 bases and J by 5 bases, leaving 12 bases between them. Germline values: CDR1 SGHDT, CDR2 YYEEEE. CDR3 coding DNA: TGTGCCAGCAGCCGAGGGGAGGGTACTGAAGCTTTCTTT. It yields the protein CASSRGEGTEAFF.

V gene TRBV6-1 combines with J gene TRBJ2-7, with 7 bases lining up with TRBD2. V lost 2 bases to trimming and J lost 7 bases; unmatched junction nucleotides: 8. The CDR3 contains 14 residues. CDR1 MNHNS and CDR2 SASEGT come from the germline V gene. The CDR3 protein is CASSEIHGGGEQYF. CDR3 in DNA: TGTGCCAGCAGTGAAATTCATGGGGGGGGAGAGCAGTACTTC.

The chain combines TRBV6-6 with TRBJ2-4; 9 nucleotides match TRBD1. Germline values: CDR1 MNHNY, CDR2 SVGAGI (reference sequence). The ends lost 2 bases at V and 4 bases at J; junction bases unmatched: 3. The CDR3 consists of 15 residues. CDR3 nucleotide sequence: TGTGCCAGCAGTTACGCCGGGACAGGGAAAAACATTCAGTACTTC. Encoded protein: CASSYAGTGKNIQYF.

This chain links TRBV27 with TRBJ2-3, with 11 bases fitting TRBD1. V gave up 5 bases and J gave up 6 bases; unmatched junction bases: 10. The CDR3 loop spans 16 amino acids. The V gene's germline CDR1 is MNHEY and CDR2 SMNVEV (reference sequence). CDR3 in amino acids: CASSPPRTGGPDTQYF. CDR3 sequence (DNA): TGTGCCAGCAGTCCACCCCGGACAGGGGGCCCTGATACGCAGTATTTT.

The chain recombines TRBV11-2 with TRBJ2-1; D is possibly TRBD1 (6 bases). The V and J ends lost 5 bases and 7 bases respectively, with 9 bases between them. Germline CDR1 is SGHAT and CDR2 is FQNNGV. The CDR3 covers 12 residues. The CDR3 coding sequence is TGTGCCAGCAGCGCCAGGGGTAATGAGCAGTTCTTC. Translated: CASSARGNEQFF.

This sequence joins TRBV5-1 and TRBJ2-1; 13 bases match TRBD2. There are 18 residues in the CDR3. In germline, CDR1 is SGHRS, CDR2 YFSETQ. V was pared by 1 base and J by 3 bases, with 7 bases of the junction left unmatched. CDR3 nucleotide sequence: TGCGCCAGCAGCTTGCGTTCCCGACTAGCGGGGGGCTACAATGAGCAGTTCTTC. Protein: CASSLRSRLAGGYNEQFF.

V gene TRBV19 combines with J gene TRBJ1-2; D is perhaps TRBD1 (5 bases). Trimming removed 7 bases from V and 1 base from J, with 13 bases in between. This CDR3 spans 14 amino acids. Germline V gene lookup returns CDR1 LNHDA and CDR2 SQIVND (reference sequence). The CDR3 reads CASKVQGVNYGYTF. CDR3 sequence (DNA): TGTGCCAGTAAAGTGCAGGGCGTTAACTATGGCTACACCTTC. Variable domain in full (rest from reference TRBV19 and TRBJ1-2): DGGITQSPKYLFRKEGQNVTLSCEQNLNHDAMYWYRQDPGQGLRLIYYSQIVNDFQKGDIAEGYSVSREKKESFPLTVTSAQKNPTAFYLCASKVQGVNYGYTFGSGTRLTVV.

The chain uses TRBV30 and TRBJ2-4; possible D gene TRBD1, 5 bases. Trimming cost V 0 bases and J 11 bases, with 14 bases left between them. Germline lookup yields CDR1 GTSNPN and CDR2 SVGIG (reference sequence). This CDR3 has 13 residues. In nucleotides, the CDR3 is TGTGCCTGGAGTGTACGGCAGGGAACCTTTCAGTACTTC. Amino acids: CAWSVRQGTFQYF.

The gene calls are TRBV2 and TRBJ1-4, with D perhaps matching TRBD1 (6 bases). Trimming took off 3 bases at V and 3 bases at J, with 11 bases between the two ends. The germline V gene encodes CDR1 SNHLY and CDR2 FYNNEI. CDR3 length: 15 amino acids. The CDR3 DNA is TGTGCCAGCAGTGACAGGGGTCCGGCTAATGAAAAACTGTTTTTT. This sequence encodes CASSDRGPANEKLFF.

This rearrangement joins TRBV9 to TRBJ2-1, with 10 nucleotides matching TRBD1. Germline CDR1 reads SGDLS; CDR2 reads YYNGEE. The CDR3 length is 18 residues. V dropped 3 bases and J dropped 8; count of bases not matched to a gene: 17. CDR3 in amino acids: CASSAPRVLGQGWHEQFF. For the CDR3, the DNA is TGTGCCAGCAGCGCCCCGCGAGTATTGGGACAGGGGTGGCATGAGCAGTTCTTC.

V gene TRBV6-4 combines with J gene TRBJ1-1; D unresolved. Germline CDR1 is MRHNA and CDR2 is SNTAGT. Trimming took off 5 bases at V and 5 bases at J, with 12 bases between the two ends. The CDR3 has 13 residues. The CDR3 bases are TGTGCCAGCAGTCAAGACGGAGTAACTGAAGCTTTCTTT. Translation gives CASSQDGVTEAFF.

The chain employs TRBV7-2 and TRBJ1-2; 8 bases fit TRBD1. CDR3 length: 14 residues. Trimming at V came to 4 bases and at J to 4 bases, leaving 5 bases not matched to a gene. Germline CDR1 is SGHTA and CDR2 is FQGNSA. CDR3 nucleotides: TGTGCCAGCAGCTCAGACAGGGGATCCTATGGCTACACCTTC. Its translation: CASSSDRGSYGYTF.

This clone has just one count. The chain joins TRBV7-9 to TRBJ2-3; 9 bases line up with TRBD1. Germline assignment: CDR1 SEHNR and CDR2 FQNEAQ (reference sequence). Trimming took 5 bases from V and 5 from J; bases not matched to a gene: 8. The CDR3 loop spans 15 amino acids. CDR3 sequence (DNA): TGTGCCAGCAGCGTCTACAGGGGGCGGGGAGATACGCAGTATTTT. As protein: CASSVYRGRGDTQYF.

The genes are TRBV18 and TRBJ2-7, with a possible D match to TRBD2 (6 bases). Germline V lookup: CDR1 KGHSH, CDR2 LQKENI. The CDR3 is 14 amino acids. V lost 1 base and J lost 3, with 10 bases in between. CDR3 in amino acids: CASSPLGGSYEQYF. In DNA form, the CDR3 reads TGTGCCAGCTCACCACTTGGGGGGAGCTACGAGCAGTACTTC.

The J gene is TRBJ2-1, the V gene TRBV7-3, with 13 positions matching TRBD2. CDR3 length: 13 residues. After removal of 6 bases from V and 10 bases from J, the junction contained 3 bases not matched to a gene. CDR1 is SGHTA, CDR2 FQGTGA, per germline. The CDR3 sequence is CASRSTSGGEQFF. The CDR3 DNA follows: TGTGCCAGCAGATCGACTAGCGGGGGGGAGCAGTTCTTC.